This passage covers 19 T cell receptor beta chains from one sample sequenced in a study of shared clonotypes between healthy human individuals. Assay used: immunoSEQ multiplex PCR; TCRdb lists only in-frame clones, some missing. Altogether about 230,000 clones are present, 60% to 80% being singletons, with the ten largest covering around 10%. Source material: memory CD4+ T cells sorted from blood. Subset: CD45RA-negative fraction. These receptors came from a man aged 25-45 years in good health.

V and J are TRBV27 and TRBJ2-5; D may be TRBD1 (6 bases). Germline V lookup: CDR1 MNHEY, CDR2 SMNVEV (reference sequence). Trimming took 4 bases from V and 1 from J, leaving 10 bases between them. The CDR3 has 14 residues. CDR3 sequence: CASSSRTAQETQYF. DNA for the CDR3: TGTGCCAGCAGTTCGCGGACAGCCCAAGAGACCCAGTACTTC.

The gene calls are TRBV11-2 and TRBJ2-7; TRBD1 agrees at 8 bases. Germline CDR1 SGHAT, CDR2 FQNNGV. This CDR3 contains 14 residues. Losses at the gene ends were 5 bases for V and 4 bases for J; bases not matched to a gene: 7. The CDR3 protein is CASSPGTGEYEQYF. In DNA, the CDR3 is TGTGCCAGCAGCCCAGGGACAGGAGAGTACGAGCAGTACTTC.

The CDR3 spells CASSEKLGVRAFF. The CDR3 region has the DNA TGTGCCAGCAGTGAAAAGCTCGGCGTCCGGGCTTTCTTT. V gene TRBV2 combines with J gene TRBJ1-1; D call uncertain. Trimming shortened V by 2 bases and J by 11 bases, and 15 bases separated the two germline ends. The CDR3 loop spans 13 amino acids. The germline V gene encodes CDR1 SNHLY and CDR2 FYNNEI.

The chain recombines TRBV9 with TRBJ2-1, with 10 bases aligning to TRBD1. The V gene end was trimmed by 3 bases and the J gene end by 6 bases; junction bases not matched to a gene: 6. Germline values: CDR1 SGDLS, CDR2 YYNGEE. The CDR3 totals 15 residues. For the CDR3, the DNA is TGTGCCAGCAGCGCCCGGACAGGGGGAGGCAATGAGCAGTTCTTC. This encodes CASSARTGGGNEQFF.

V and J are TRBV28 and TRBJ1-5; a possible D gene is TRBD1 (5 bases). CDR1 is MDHEN, CDR2 SYDVKM, per germline. V lost 2 bases and J 6 bases, leaving 11 bases between the germline ends. CDR3 length: 14 residues. The CDR3 spells CASSLPGLFQPQHF. DNA for the CDR3: TGTGCCAGCAGTTTACCAGGGTTGTTTCAGCCCCAGCATTTT.

V usage is TRBV28 and J usage is TRBJ1-5; D not resolved. Trimming removed 6 bases at V and 0 bases at J, with 15 bases between. CDR1 is MDHEN and CDR2 is SYDVKM in the germline V gene. The length of the CDR3 is 16 residues. DNA of the CDR3: TGTGCCAGCAGACCCCGAGCTTCTTATAGCAATCAGCCCCAGCATTTT. It translates to CASRPRASYSNQPQHF.

The V gene is TRBV14, the J gene TRBJ2-7; D is perhaps TRBD1 (6 bases). The length of the CDR3 is 15 residues. CDR1 is SGHDN, CDR2 FVKESK, per germline. V was pared by 0 bases and J by 3 bases, with 12 bases between. The CDR3 coding sequence is TGTGCCAGCAGCCAAGATGACAGGAGTATCTACGAGCAGTACTTC. This sequence encodes CASSQDDRSIYEQYF.

This clone occurred once. The chain recombines TRBV7-9 with TRBJ2-5; TRBD1 matches at 9 bases. After removal of 3 bases from V and 5 bases from J, the junction contained 4 bases not matched to a gene. This CDR3 is 14 amino acids long. Germline CDR1 and CDR2: SEHNR and FQNEAQ (reference sequence). CDR3 loop: CASSFGTGHETQYF. The CDR3 nucleotides are TGTGCCAGCAGCTTCGGGACAGGGCACGAGACCCAGTACTTC.

The chain uses TRBV7-2 and TRBJ1-3, with 9 nucleotides matching TRBD1. Unmatched junction bases numbered 6, after V lost 5 bases and J lost 4 bases. Germline CDR1 is SGHTA and CDR2 is FQGNSA. CDR3 size: 15 residues. This CDR3 reads CASSPEGQGGNTIYF. The CDR3 nucleotides are TGTGCCAGCAGCCCAGAGGGACAGGGCGGAAACACCATATATTTT.

The chain links TRBV2 to TRBJ1-5; D remains ambiguous. Trimming shortened V by 4 bases and J by 5 bases, and 9 bases separated the two germline ends. CDR3 size: 13 residues. In germline, CDR1 is SNHLY, CDR2 FYNNEI. In nucleotides, the CDR3 is TGTGCCAGCAGTGGGGAGCGGGATCAGCCCCAGCATTTT. It translates to CASSGERDQPQHF. The full variable domain, rest sourced from reference TRBV2 and TRBJ1-5, is EPEVTQTPSHQVTQMGQEVILRCVPISNHLYFYWYRQILGQKVEFLVSFYNNEISEKSEIFDDQFSVERPDGSNFTLKIRSTKLEDSAMYFCASSGERDQPQHFGDGTRLSIL.

The chain couples TRBV30 to TRBJ1-5; no definite D call. CDR1 GTSNPN and CDR2 SVGIG come from the germline V gene (reference sequence). The CDR3 loop spans 13 amino acids. This chain's CDR3 is CATGPAGSQPQHF. The CDR3 DNA reads as TGTGCGACCGGACCCGCGGGAAGTCAGCCCCAGCATTTT.

The chain couples TRBV7-9 to TRBJ2-1; no reliable D call. There are 14 residues in the CDR3. V was cut by 5 bases and J by 6 bases, with 14 bases left in between. CDR1 SEHNR and CDR2 FQNEAQ come from the germline V gene (reference sequence). This chain's CDR3 is CASSAMGFGNEQFF. The DNA for the CDR3 is TGTGCCAGCAGCGCGATGGGGTTTGGCAATGAGCAGTTCTTC. The variable domain in full, completed from reference TRBV7-9 and TRBJ2-1, reads DTGVSQNPRHKITKRGQNVTFRCDPISEHNRLYWYRQTLGQGPEFLTYFQNEAQLEKSRLLSDRFSAERPKGSFSTLEIQRTEQGDSAMYLCASSAMGFGNEQFFGPGTRLTVL.

The gene calls are TRBV7-9 and TRBJ2-1; D uncertain. The V gene's germline CDR1 is SEHNR and CDR2 FQNEAQ (reference sequence). V lost 5 bases and J lost 6, with 17 bases in between. The CDR3 sequence is 15 residues long. The DNA for the CDR3 is TGTGCCAGCAGCCCATTGGGCTTTGTTGGCAATGAGCAGTTCTTC. Amino acids: CASSPLGFVGNEQFF. The full variable domain, completed using reference TRBV7-9 and TRBJ2-1, is DTGVSQNPRHKITKRGQNVTFRCDPISEHNRLYWYRQTLGQGPEFLTYFQNEAQLEKSRLLSDRFSAERPKGSFSTLEIQRTEQGDSAMYLCASSPLGFVGNEQFFGPGTRLTVL.

Only a few counts were recorded for this clone. The J gene is TRBJ2-7, the V gene TRBV11-3; no clear D gene. The germline V and J ends were trimmed by 0 bases and 0 bases, with 12 bases remaining between them. Germline V gene data show CDR1 as SGHNT and CDR2 as YENEEA. The CDR3 sequence is 16 residues long. This chain's CDR3 is CASSLDIPRYSYEQYF. The CDR3 coding sequence is TGTGCCAGCAGCTTAGATATCCCGAGGTACTCCTACGAGCAGTACTTC.

The chain links TRBV5-5 to TRBJ1-5; D unclear. The germline V and J ends were trimmed by 1 base and 3 bases, with 5 bases remaining between them. The CDR3 is 13 amino acids. Germline V lookup: CDR1 SGHKS, CDR2 YYEKEE (reference sequence). The CDR3 coding sequence is TGTGCCAGCAGCTTGACAGTCAATCAGCCCCAGCATTTT. Translating it yields CASSLTVNQPQHF.

This clone was seen only a few times. The chain employs TRBV5-1 and TRBJ2-7; D perhaps matches TRBD2 (6 bases). Deletions cut 0 bases from V and 6 bases from J, with 13 bases between. The germline CDR1 and CDR2 sequences are SGHRS and YFSETQ. This CDR3 comprises 14 residues. CDR3 bases: TGCGCCAGCAGCTTGGCCGAGGAGGGAAGCGAGCAGTACTTC. Its translation is CASSLAEEGSEQYF.

The rearrangement uses TRBV7-3 and TRBJ2-7, with D possibly TRBD2 on 6 matching bases. The germline CDR1 and CDR2 sequences are SGHTA and FQGTGA. Trimming cost V 4 bases and J 2 bases, with 12 bases left between them. CDR3 length: 14 amino acids. The chain's CDR3 is CASSSAGPPYEQYF. In DNA form, the CDR3 reads TGTGCCAGCAGCTCCGCGGGGCCCCCCTACGAGCAGTACTTC.

This rearrangement joins TRBV21-1 to TRBJ2-1; TRBD1 is the table's D call, not checked against the DNA. TRBV21-1 is tagged as a pseudogene. The CDR3 extends over 13 amino acids. CDR3 coding DNA: TGTGCCAGCAGCCCCCAGACCTACAATGAGCAGTTCTTC. Translation gives CASSPQTYNEQFF.

The V and J genes are TRBV7-2 and TRBJ2-1, with a tentative D call TRBD2 (6 bases). Trimming took 5 bases from V and 0 from J, leaving 14 bases between them. This CDR3 contains 16 residues. CDR1 is SGHTA and CDR2 is FQGNSA in the germline V gene. CDR3 amino acids: CASSRGSGSSYNEQFF. CDR3 DNA: TGTGCCAGCAGCCGCGGTAGCGGAAGCTCCTACAATGAGCAGTTCTTC.